A single TCR beta chain is shown here with its context. This specimen belongs to a study of CD8 T cells in Susac syndrome. Random hexamers served to reverse transcribe roughly 0.45 to 1 ug RNA. TCRdb passed the immunoSEQ multiplex PCR reads through MiXCR, listing each CDR3 protein once. The sample lists about 200,000 distinct CDR3 sequences, around 95% seen once, with about 0.1% in the top ten. V was clipped by 2 bases and J by 7 bases, with 9 bases between them. Germline loops: CDR1 SGHTA, CDR2 FQGNSA. The CDR3 extends over 14 amino acids. Sequencing was carried out using CD4+ T cells from PBMCs. The V gene is TRBV7-2, the J gene TRBJ1-6; no clear D. The origin of this receptor is a human donor in good health. Here the CDR3 reads CASSLLAGNSPLHF. The CDR3 region has the DNA TGTGCCAGCAGCTTATTGGCTGGAAATTCACCCCTCCACTTT.